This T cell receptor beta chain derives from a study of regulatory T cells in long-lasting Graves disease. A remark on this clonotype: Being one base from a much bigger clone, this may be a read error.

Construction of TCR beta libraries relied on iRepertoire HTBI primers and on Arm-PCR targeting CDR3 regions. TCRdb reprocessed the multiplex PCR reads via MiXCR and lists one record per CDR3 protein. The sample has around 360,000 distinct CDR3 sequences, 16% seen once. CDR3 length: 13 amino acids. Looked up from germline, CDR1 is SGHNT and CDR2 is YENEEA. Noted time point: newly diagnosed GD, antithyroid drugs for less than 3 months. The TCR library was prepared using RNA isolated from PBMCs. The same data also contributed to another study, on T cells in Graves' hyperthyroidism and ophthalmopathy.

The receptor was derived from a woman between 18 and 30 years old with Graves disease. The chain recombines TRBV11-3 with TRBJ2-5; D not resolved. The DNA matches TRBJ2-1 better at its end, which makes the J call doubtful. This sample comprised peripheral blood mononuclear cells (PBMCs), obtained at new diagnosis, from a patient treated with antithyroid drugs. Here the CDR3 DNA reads TGTGCCAGCAGCTTATACAGCCGCTATGGGCAGTTCTTC. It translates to CASSLYSRYGQFF.